Listed below are T cell receptor beta chains from one sample, sequenced in a study of identical twins. TCRdb re-analysed the 5' RACE reads in MiXCR, keeping a single row per CDR3 protein. The sample carries some 570,000 distinct CDR3 sequences, 20% to 25% recorded once. The same specimen was also included in a second study, on yellow fever vaccine responses in identical twins.

Sequencing was performed on CD4+ T cells sorted from blood. The receptor set was obtained from a woman between 18 and 29 years old in good health. Both conserved end residues are part of each CDR3. D genes are given only for firm matches. Not all rows give a size; the values are once, few, many and, for expanded clones, a class.

size,J,D,V,DNA,CDR3
few,TRBJ1-3,-,TRBV5-1,TGCGCCAGCAGCTTGTTGGGTCGCTCTGGAAACACCATATATTTT,CASSLLGRSGNTIYF
few,TRBJ1-2,TRBD1,TRBV7-9,TGTGCCAGCAGTCGTACCCGGGACAGGGATGACTATGGCTACACCTTC,CASSRTRDRDDYGYTF
few,TRBJ2-5,-,TRBV20-1,TGCAGTGCTAGCGGGGAAGAGACCCAGTACTTC,CSASGEETQYF
few,TRBJ2-3,-,TRBV5-1,TGCGCCAGCAGCTCATCAGGGGCAGATACGCAGTATTTT,CASSSSGADTQYF
-,TRBJ2-2,-,TRBV6-5,TGTGCCAGCAGTTACGTAGTTTACAGGGATACCGGGGAGCTGTTTTTT,CASSYVVYRDTGELFF
-,TRBJ2-5,TRBD1,TRBV20-1,TGCAGTGCTAGAGATCCCGGGACAGGGGTACAAGAGACCCAGTACTTC,CSARDPGTGVQETQYF
-,TRBJ2-7,TRBD1,TRBV6-1,TGTGCCAGCAGTCCGGGACAGGGTAGCTCCTACGAGCAGTACTTC,CASSPGQGSSYEQYF
few,TRBJ2-1,-,TRBV7-2,TGTGCCAGCAGCTTAGAGGGATTCTCCTACAATGAGCAGTTCTTC,CASSLEGFSYNEQFF
few,TRBJ1-1,TRBD1,TRBV5-1,TGCGCCAGCAGCTTCCAGGGGGCAACGAACACTGAAGCTTTCTTT,CASSFQGATNTEAFF
few,TRBJ1-1,-,TRBV29-1,TGCAGCGTTGGGGAGGGAACTGAAGCTTTCTTT,CSVGEGTEAFF
few,TRBJ1-5,-,TRBV2,TGTGCCAGCAAGCAGTGGGGGCTATATCAGCCCCAGCATTTT,CASKQWGLYQPQHF
-,TRBJ2-3,-,TRBV12-3/TRBV12-4,TGTGCCAGCAGCCCCAGGGAGACCACAGATACGCAGTATTTT,CASSPRETTDTQYF
few,TRBJ1-6,-,TRBV5-6,TGTGCCAGCAGCTTAGGTTCACACAATTCACCCCTCCACTTT,CASSLGSHNSPLHF
few,TRBJ2-2,-,TRBV5-1,TGCGCCAGCAGCCAACTTCAGGGGACCGGGGAGCTGTTTTTT,CASSQLQGTGELFF
few,TRBJ2-5,-,TRBV29-1,TGCAGCGTTCCGACTTGGGGGACTGCCGTGGAGACCCAGTACTTC,CSVPTWGTAVETQYF
few,TRBJ2-1,TRBD2,TRBV10-2,TGCGCCAGCAGCTACGGACTAGCGGGCTCGGCCGATGAGCAGTTCTTC,CASSYGLAGSADEQFF
few,TRBJ2-4,-,TRBV20-1,TGCAGTGCTAGAGATCCCGGTTTCTGGGGGGAGCCCAAAAACATTCAGTACTTC,CSARDPGFWGEPKNIQYF
-,TRBJ2-3,-,TRBV10-2,TGCGCCAGCAGTAGGAGGGAGGTAGCCACAGATACGCAGTATTTT,CASSRREVATDTQYF
-,TRBJ2-1,TRBD2,TRBV24-1,TGTGCCACCCTCCCCCGGCAGCGGGGGGGCCGGAGGTCCAATGAGCAGTTCTTC,CATLPRQRGGRRSNEQFF
-,TRBJ2-7,-,TRBV14,TGTGCCAGCAGTCCAGAGCGCTCCTACGAGCAGTACTTC,CASSPERSYEQYF
few,TRBJ2-2,TRBD1,TRBV28,TGTGCCAGCAGCCCAGGGGGCCCCGGGGAGCTGTTTTTT,CASSPGGPGELFF
few,TRBJ2-2,TRBD2,TRBV20-1,TGCAGTGCTAGAGTTGAGCGGGGGAACACCGGGGAGCTGTTTTTT,CSARVERGNTGELFF
-,TRBJ2-4,-,TRBV24-1,TGTGCCACCAGTGACCGGACCAAAAACATTCAGTACTTC,CATSDRTKNIQYF
-,TRBJ2-3,-,TRBV6-1,TGTGCCAGCAGTGGACGGTGGGCAGATACGCAGTATTTT,CASSGRWADTQYF
-,TRBJ1-2,TRBD1,TRBV15,TGTGCCACCAGCGTACAGGGGAGGGATGGCTACACCTTC,CATSVQGRDGYTF
-,TRBJ2-7,-,TRBV5-1,TGCGCCAGCAGCCCACAGCCTAGCGAAAGCTCCTACGAGCAGTACTTC,CASSPQPSESSYEQYF
few,TRBJ1-5,-,TRBV29-1,TGCAGCGTGAAGGTTAGCAATCAGCCCCAGCATTTT,CSVKVSNQPQHF
many,TRBJ1-1,TRBD1,TRBV5-1,TGCGCCAGCAGCCCACAGGGGGATACTGAAGCTTTCTTT,CASSPQGDTEAFF
-,TRBJ2-1,-,TRBV30,TGTGCCTGGAGTGCCCAGCCGGCTCACAATGAGCAGTTCTTC,CAWSAQPAHNEQFF
-,TRBJ2-5,-,TRBV11-2,TGTGCCAGCAGCCCACTTTTTGGGACCCAGTACTTC,CASSPLFGTQYF
-,TRBJ2-1,TRBD2,TRBV6-2/TRBV6-3,TGTGCCAGCAGTGCTGGGACTAGCGGCCATGAGCAGTTCTTC,CASSAGTSGHEQFF
-,TRBJ2-1,TRBD2,TRBV11-2,TGTGCCAGCAGTTACGGACTAGCCACCCTCAATGAGCAGTTCTTC,CASSYGLATLNEQFF
few,TRBJ2-5,-,TRBV5-1,TGCGCCAGCAGCTTGGATGTCAGGGTCCAAGAGACCCAGTACTTC,CASSLDVRVQETQYF
few,TRBJ2-3,-,TRBV5-1,TGCGCCAGCAGCTTCATACGGACAGATACGCAGTATTTT,CASSFIRTDTQYF
-,TRBJ1-4,TRBD1,TRBV5-1,TGCGCCAGCAGCTTGGAGACAGGGAATGAAAAACTGTTTTTT,CASSLETGNEKLFF